Presented here are 26 T cell receptor beta chains from one specimen sequenced in a study of Ad26.COV2.S vaccination and SARS-CoV-2 variants. Assay used: immunoSEQ multiplex PCR; TCRdb lists only in-frame clones, some missing. Of roughly 100,000 clones listed, around 81% are singletons. Sequencing was performed on peripheral blood, taken after recovery from COVID-19. The receptors stem from a human donor who had recovered from COVID-19.

This chain uses TRBV5-5 with TRBJ2-3, with 10 nucleotides matching TRBD2. Germline CDR1 is SGHKS and CDR2 is YYEKEE (reference sequence). The CDR3 has 14 residues. V was pared by 1 base and J by 4 bases, with 0 bases of the junction left unmatched. The CDR3 loop reads CASSLSGGADTQYF. In DNA, the CDR3 is TGTGCCAGCAGCTTGAGCGGGGGGGCAGATACGCAGTATTTT.

The rearrangement links TRBV18 to TRBJ2-3; maybe TRBD2 (6 bases). V was pared by 2 bases and J by 11 bases, with 23 bases between. This CDR3 is built from 16 residues. CDR1 and CDR2 (germline): KGHSH, LQKENI. The CDR3 region is CASSPIGTPAVRRQYF. The CDR3 coding sequence is TGTGCCAGCTCACCAATAGGGACTCCGGCGGTAAGGCGGCAGTATTTT.

The chain employs TRBV27 and TRBJ2-3; a possible D gene is TRBD1 (6 bases). The CDR3 contains 16 residues. Between the trimmed V and J ends, which lost 3 bases and 0 bases, there was a span of 13 bases. In germline, CDR1 is MNHEY, CDR2 SMNVEV (reference sequence). CDR3 protein: CASSLGVDRSTDTQYF. The CDR3 region has the DNA TGTGCCAGCAGTTTGGGGGTGGACAGAAGCACAGATACGCAGTATTTT.

This clone was seen only a few times. The rearrangement links TRBV29-1 to TRBJ1-4, with D tentatively TRBD1 (6 bases). The V gene's germline CDR1 is SQVTM and CDR2 ANQGSEA. V was trimmed by 3 bases and J by 4 bases, leaving 15 bases between them. The CDR3 is made up of 15 amino acids. The DNA for the CDR3 is TGCAGCGTTGAGGCCCACGGGGGGCATAATGAAAAACTGTTTTTT. It encodes CSVEAHGGHNEKLFF. The full variable domain, with the rest looked up from reference TRBV29-1 and TRBJ1-4, is SAVISQKPSRDICQRGTSLTIQCQVDSQVTMMFWYRQQPGQSLTLIATANQGSEATYESGFVIDKFPISRPNLTFSTLTVSNMSPEDSSIYLCSVEAHGGHNEKLFFGSGTQLSVL.

The gene calls are TRBV28 and TRBJ2-3; D unresolved. The germline V gene has CDR1 MDHEN and CDR2 SYDVKM. The CDR3 loop spans 13 amino acids. V lost 5 bases and J 0 bases, leaving 6 bases between the germline ends. The CDR3 nucleotides are TGTGCCAGCAGTCGACCCAGCACAGATACGCAGTATTTT. Its protein product is CASSRPSTDTQYF.

The chain employs TRBV27 and TRBJ2-6; D remains ambiguous. V was trimmed by 0 bases and J by 3 bases, leaving 0 bases between them. From germline, CDR1 is MNHEY and CDR2 SMNVEV (reference sequence). CDR3 length: 13 residues. The CDR3 sequence: CASSLSGANVLTF. For the CDR3, the DNA is TGTGCCAGCAGTTTATCTGGGGCCAACGTCCTGACTTTC.

This clone showed up just once. This chain uses TRBV6-2 or TRBV6-3 with TRBJ1-4; D is ambiguous. The germline CDR1 and CDR2 sequences are MNHEY and SVGEGT. The CDR3 is 14 residues long. The ends were cut back, 2 bases at V and 10 bases at J, with 14 bases in the middle. As DNA, the CDR3 is TGTGCCAGCAGTTACGAGCGGTCTACCGGAAAACTGTTTTTT. This sequence encodes CASSYERSTGKLFF.

V usage is TRBV3-1 (or the pseudogene TRBV3-2) and J usage is TRBJ2-1, with 8 bases identical to TRBD2. The trim removed 5 bases at V and 9 bases at J, leaving 12 bases unmatched. Germline V lookup: CDR1 LGHDT, CDR2 YNNKEL (reference sequence). This CDR3 spans 15 amino acids. The DNA for the CDR3 is TGTGCCAGCAGCTTTCGGGGGGGGGCCTCCGGTGAGCAGTTCTTC. Amino acid sequence: CASSFRGGASGEQFF.

CDR3 in amino acids: CASSFNTGIAYEQYF. CDR3 sequence (DNA): TGTGCCAGCAGCTTTAATACGGGGATTGCCTACGAGCAGTACTTC. The chain is built from TRBV7-2 and TRBJ2-7, with D perhaps matching TRBD2 (5 bases). Between the trimmed V and J ends, which lost 3 bases and 2 bases, there was a span of 14 bases. Germline loops: CDR1 SGHTA, CDR2 FQGNSA. The CDR3 contains 15 residues.

V usage is TRBV6-5 and J usage is TRBJ2-3; perhaps TRBD2 as D (5 bases). Trimming took 2 bases from V and 1 from J, leaving 10 bases between them. The CDR3 sequence is 15 residues long. Germline V gives CDR1 MNHEY, CDR2 SVGAGI. The CDR3 sequence: CASSYTDFGTDTQYF. The CDR3 DNA follows: TGTGCCAGCAGTTACACGGACTTCGGCACAGATACGCAGTATTTT.

This chain connects TRBV2 to TRBJ1-5; tentative D call: TRBD1 (6 bases). The germline CDR1 and CDR2 sequences are SNHLY and FYNNEI. The CDR3 contains 13 residues. V gave up 7 bases and J gave up 7 bases, with 14 bases separating them. CDR3 sequence (DNA): TGTGCCAGCAACCAGGACAGCCGACAGCCCCAGCATTTT. It encodes CASNQDSRQPQHF.

This clone was counted a single time. The chain combines TRBV30 with TRBJ2-7; 10 bases line up with TRBD2. The V segment lost 8 bases and the J segment 2 bases; nucleotides outside the gene matches: 9. Germline V gene lookup returns CDR1 GTSNPN and CDR2 SVGIG (reference sequence). This CDR3 region has 14 residues. The CDR3 DNA reads as TGTGCCGTAACCCTAGCGGGGGTAGCCTACGAGCAGTACTTC. Translation: CAVTLAGVAYEQYF.

The chain uses TRBV6-1 and TRBJ1-2, with unresolved D. Germline CDR1 reads MNHNS; CDR2 reads SASEGT. CDR3 length: 13 residues. The ends were cut back, 6 bases at V and 4 bases at J, with 12 bases in the middle. The DNA for the CDR3 is TGTGCCAGCAGACAAGGGAGCGGCTATGGCTACACCTTC. Protein sequence: CASRQGSGYGYTF.

V gene TRBV18 combines with J gene TRBJ1-1; D is uncertain. This CDR3 has 13 amino acids. CDR1 KGHSH and CDR2 LQKENI come from the germline V gene. The germline V and J ends were trimmed by 6 bases and 5 bases, with 13 bases remaining between them. CDR3 protein: CASSRDSGTEAFF. CDR3 DNA sequence: TGTGCCAGCTCGAGGGATTCGGGAACTGAAGCTTTCTTT.

The rearrangement joins TRBV29-1 to TRBJ2-5; possible D gene TRBD1, 5 bases. The CDR3 covers 12 residues. With 4 bases removed from V and 4 bases from J, the gap between germline ends came to 10 bases. CDR1 is SQVTM, CDR2 ANQGSEA, per germline. CDR3 region: CSVGEGVETQYF. The CDR3 DNA is TGCAGCGTTGGTGAAGGGGTAGAGACCCAGTACTTC.

The V gene is TRBV3-1 (or the pseudogene TRBV3-2), the J gene TRBJ1-5; D gene ambiguous. Trimming removed 1 base from V and 4 bases from J, with 8 bases in between. CDR3 length: 14 residues. Germline CDR1 and CDR2: LGHDT and YNNKEL (reference sequence). CDR3 DNA sequence: TGTGCCAGCAGCCAAGGAGGTATTAATCAGCCCCAGCATTTT. Translated: CASSQGGINQPQHF.

The sample holds one count of this clone. V gene TRBV6-1 combines with J gene TRBJ2-5, with D perhaps TRBD2 (6 bases). CDR1 and CDR2 (germline): MNHNS, SASEGT. V lost 3 bases, J lost 3 bases, and 8 bases lay in between. The CDR3 length is 13 residues. The CDR3 sequence is CASSEGGEETQYF. CDR3 sequence (DNA): TGTGCCAGCAGTGAGGGAGGTGAAGAGACCCAGTACTTC.

V gene TRBV19 combines with J gene TRBJ2-2; the D gene could be TRBD1 or TRBD2 (5 bases each). V was clipped by 4 bases and J by 3 bases, with 12 bases between them. Germline values: CDR1 LNHDA, CDR2 SQIVND (reference sequence). The CDR3 has 15 amino acids. The DNA for the CDR3 is TGTGCCAGTAGTACGAGGATGGGGGACACCGGGGAGCTGTTTTTT. Translation: CASSTRMGDTGELFF.

This chain links TRBV3-1 (or the pseudogene TRBV3-2) with TRBJ1-3, with a tentative D call TRBD1 (5 bases). CDR3 length: 15 residues. Germline CDR1 reads LGHDT; CDR2 reads YNNKEL (reference sequence). Deletions cut 2 bases from V and 4 bases from J, with 12 bases between. The CDR3 protein is CASSQSRAGGNTIYF. As DNA, the CDR3 is TGTGCCAGCAGCCAATCAAGGGCAGGGGGAAACACCATATATTTT.

The V and J genes are TRBV24-1 and TRBJ1-2; maybe TRBD1 (5 bases). Trimming removed 7 bases at V and 5 bases at J, with 22 bases between. CDR3 length: 16 amino acids. The germline V gene encodes CDR1 KGHDR and CDR2 SFDVKD. Here the CDR3 DNA reads TGTGCCACCAGCCGGGGACCGGCTGCGACCTTATATGGCTACACCTTC. This sequence encodes CATSRGPAATLYGYTF.

V and J are TRBV27 and TRBJ2-5; no clear D gene. V gave up 2 bases and J gave up 5 bases, with 9 bases separating them. The CDR3 length is 13 residues. Germline assignment: CDR1 MNHEY and CDR2 SMNVEV (reference sequence). Written as DNA, the CDR3 is TGTGCCAGCAGTTTAAAAGCCAAGGAGACCCAGTACTTC. Translated: CASSLKAKETQYF.

This chain links TRBV30 with TRBJ1-6; D is perhaps TRBD1 (5 bases). This CDR3 has 14 residues. V lost 7 bases and J lost 9, with 19 bases in between. Germline CDR1 GTSNPN, CDR2 SVGIG (reference sequence). The CDR3 DNA reads TGTGCCTACGAGGGACCGTTGATAAGTTCACCCCTCCACTTT. Its translation is CAYEGPLISSPLHF.

The table lists this clone with a count of one. The chain carries TRBV7-9 and TRBJ1-1; D gene unclear. CDR3 length: 12 amino acids. Per germline, CDR1 SEHNR and CDR2 FQNEAQ (reference sequence). Trimming pared 5 bases from V and 11 bases from J, leaving 15 bases between. The CDR3 DNA reads as TGTGCCAGCAGCCCGGACGTATTGGAGGCTTTCTTT. It yields the protein CASSPDVLEAFF.

The V call is TRBV3-1 (or the pseudogene TRBV3-2), the J call TRBJ2-5, with unresolved D. Trimming cost V 4 bases and J 5 bases, with 8 bases left between them. Germline V gives CDR1 LGHDT, CDR2 YNNKEL (reference sequence). CDR3 size: 12 residues. CDR3 sequence (DNA): TGTGCCAGCAGCCTAACGAGGGAGACCCAGTACTTC. Protein sequence: CASSLTRETQYF.

The J gene is TRBJ1-2, the V gene TRBV28, with D maybe TRBD1 (5 bases). Trimming shortened V by 7 bases and J by 0 bases, and 15 bases separated the two germline ends. From germline, CDR1 is MDHEN and CDR2 SYDVKM. CDR3 length: 15 amino acids. The CDR3, as DNA: TGTGCCAGCAAAGTGGGGCAGACAACTAACTATGGCTACACCTTC. Translated, it gives CASKVGQTTNYGYTF.

The gene calls are TRBV21-1 and TRBJ1-6; TRBD1, the table's D call, lacks a check against the DNA. TRBV21-1 is deemed a pseudogene. This CDR3 has 14 amino acids. The CDR3 region has the DNA TGTGCCAGCAGCAAAGACAAATATAATTCACCCCTCCACTTT. Its translation: CASSKDKYNSPLHF.